Following are 2 T cell receptor beta chains from one sample sequenced in a study of blood T cell repertoires in COVID-19. Sequencing used immunoSEQ multiplex PCR; TCRdb keeps in-frame clones, though not all of them. The table includes roughly 160,000 clones, about 88% detected once. The sample comprised peripheral blood. The source of these receptors is a man between 60 and 75 years old with acute or convalescent COVID-19.

The CDR3 DNA reads as TGTGCCAGCAGCCAACAACAGGGGGCCCCAACCAACTATGGCTACACCTTC. This sequence encodes CASSQQQGAPTNYGYTF. The chain links TRBV16 to TRBJ1-2; 9 bases fit TRBD1. The germline gives CDR1 KGHSY, CDR2 FQNENV. Trimming at V came to 2 bases and at J to 2 bases, leaving 9 bases not matched to a gene. The CDR3 runs 17 residues. The full variable domain, completed using reference TRBV16 and TRBJ1-2, is GEEVAQTPKHLVRGEGQKAKLYCAPIKGHSYVFWYQQVLKNEFKFLISFQNENVFDETGMPKERFSAKCLPNSPCSLEIQATKLEDSAVYFCASSQQQGAPTNYGYTFGSGTRLTVV.

This rearrangement joins TRBV10-2 to TRBJ1-2, with a weak D call TRBD1 (5 bases). The germline V gene encodes CDR1 WSHSY and CDR2 SAAADI. V was shortened by 5 bases and J by 2 bases, with 9 bases between the two germline ends. CDR3 size: 13 residues. Written as DNA, the CDR3 is TGCGCCAGCAGTTCCGGACAAAACTATGGCTACACCTTC. Its translation is CASSSGQNYGYTF.